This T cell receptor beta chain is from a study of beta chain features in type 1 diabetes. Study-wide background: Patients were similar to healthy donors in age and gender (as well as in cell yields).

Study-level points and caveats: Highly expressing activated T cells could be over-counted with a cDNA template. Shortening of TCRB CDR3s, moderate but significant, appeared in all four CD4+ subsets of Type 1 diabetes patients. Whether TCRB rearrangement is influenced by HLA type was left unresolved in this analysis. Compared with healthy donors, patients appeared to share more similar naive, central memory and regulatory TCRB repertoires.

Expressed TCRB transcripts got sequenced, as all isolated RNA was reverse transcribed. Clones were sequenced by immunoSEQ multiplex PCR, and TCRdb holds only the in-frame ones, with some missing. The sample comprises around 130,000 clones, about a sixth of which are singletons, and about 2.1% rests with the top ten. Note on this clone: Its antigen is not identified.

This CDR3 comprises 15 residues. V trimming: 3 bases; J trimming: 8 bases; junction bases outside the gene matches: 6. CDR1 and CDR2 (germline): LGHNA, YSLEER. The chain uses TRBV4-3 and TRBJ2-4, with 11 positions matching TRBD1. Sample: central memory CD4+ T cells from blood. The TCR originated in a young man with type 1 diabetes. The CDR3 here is CASSHRGQGADIQYF. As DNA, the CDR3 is TGCGCCAGCAGCCATCGAGGACAGGGGGCGGACATTCAGTACTTC.